Given below is one TCR beta chain in context. Germline assignment: CDR1 LGHDT and CDR2 YNNKEL (reference sequence). The CDR3 is 16 residues long. J lost 0 bases, V lost 8 bases, and 6 bases had no gene match. The data originate from a study of blood T cell repertoires in COVID-19. In the study overall: COVID-19 samples from acute and convalescent phases originated in the United States, Italy and Spain. The cDNA or gDNA used as material had been derived from T cells, B-cell-depleted T cells, or PBMCs.

Original methodology: Researchers report that nucleated cell counts were estimated from reference gene primer amplification. The table came from immunoSEQ multiplex PCR; TCRdb's copy has only in-frame clones and leaves some out. The DNA gave D and trimming, while V, J and clone size come from that table. Seen here are roughly 22,000 clones, over 75% observed once, and the top ten hold 2% to 2.5%. Recruited during active infection, patients (from Seattle) were subsequently followed longitudinally. This sequence joins TRBV3-1 (or the pseudogene TRBV3-2) and TRBJ2-3, with 12 bases that match TRBD2. The receptor's source is a woman between 65 and 79 years old with COVID-19, enrolled during active disease. The specimen was peripheral blood. In DNA, the CDR3 is TGTGCCAGCCGACTAGCGGGGGACTCTAGCACAGATACGCAGTATTTT. Protein: CASRLAGDSSTDTQYF.